The clone carrying this TCR beta chain has a count of ten or more. This entry belongs to a study of T-cell memory formation after mild COVID-19. Background on the study: TCR clusters were largely donor specific.

The 5'RACE method, run with constant-segment primers, produced TCR alpha and TCR beta cDNA libraries (carrying sample barcodes and UMIs). TCRdb processed the 5' RACE reads anew with MiXCR; each CDR3 protein has one entry. Of around 220,000 distinct CDR3 sequences detected, roughly 15% appear once; the ten largest clones hold 3.5%. There are 12 residues in the CDR3. V was cut by 2 bases and J by 5 bases, with 10 bases left in between. Looked up from germline, CDR1 is DFQATT and CDR2 is SNEGSKA (reference sequence). The V call is TRBV20-1, the J call TRBJ2-7; D is unresolved. Sample: PBMCs or a T cell subset sorted from them (not recorded which). The source of this sequence is a man younger than 35 who had mild COVID-19 (a few samples of this study predate the infection). Cell type and time point are not known. The CDR3 reads CSARSHANEQYF. CDR3 nucleotide sequence: TGCAGTGCTAGATCCCACGCGAACGAGCAGTACTTC.